These 24 T cell receptor beta chains share one sample of origin, sequenced in a study of blood T cell repertoires in COVID-19. TCRdb's table, derived via immunoSEQ multiplex PCR, lists solely in-frame clones and lacks some. The sample records about 76,000 clones, around 91% being singletons. The sample taken for sequencing was peripheral blood. These TCRs come from a human donor in a cohort sampled during active COVID-19.

The chain is built from TRBV7-2 and TRBJ1-6; 7 nucleotides line up with TRBD1. CDR3 length: 16 amino acids. J lost 7 bases, V lost 5 bases, and 11 bases had no gene match. Germline V lookup: CDR1 SGHTA, CDR2 FQGNSA. Here the CDR3 reads CASSLQDRVGNSPLHF. The DNA of the CDR3 is TGTGCCAGCAGCCTCCAAGACAGGGTCGGGAATTCACCCCTCCACTTT.

The V gene is TRBV27, the J gene TRBJ2-7, with a possible D match to TRBD1 (6 bases). The CDR3 has 13 residues. Germline loops: CDR1 MNHEY, CDR2 SMNVEV (reference sequence). V was cut by 2 bases and J by 3 bases, with 8 bases left in between. CDR3 loop: CASSLGTHYEQYF. CDR3 coding DNA: TGTGCCAGCAGTTTAGGGACACACTACGAGCAGTACTTC.

This chain connects TRBV11-1 to TRBJ2-7, with 7 positions matching TRBD1. Germline CDR1 reads SGHAT; CDR2 reads FQDESV (reference sequence). This CDR3 comprises 13 residues. The trim removed 5 bases at V and 7 bases at J, leaving 8 bases unmatched. CDR3 in amino acids: CASSIQGSGEQYF. The CDR3 bases are TGTGCCAGCAGCATACAGGGGTCGGGGGAGCAGTACTTC.

The gene calls are TRBV7-8 and TRBJ1-5, with 11 nucleotides matching TRBD1. The germline V gene encodes CDR1 SGHVS and CDR2 FQNEAQ. The CDR3 has 17 amino acids. V was clipped by 5 bases and J by 3 bases; unmatched bases: 9. The CDR3 DNA follows: TGTGCCAGCAGCGCCCACGGACAGGGGGCGGTCAATCAGCCCCAGCATTTT. This translates into CASSAHGQGAVNQPQHF.

This chain joins TRBV4-2 and TRBJ2-3, with TRBD2 identical over 10 bases. Germline CDR1 reads LGHNA; CDR2 reads YNFKEQ. This CDR3 is 17 amino acids long. V lost 0 bases, J lost 0 bases, and 3 bases stayed unmatched. CDR3 region: CASSQDIAGGSTDTQYF. In DNA form, the CDR3 reads TGTGCCAGCAGCCAAGACATAGCGGGGGGAAGCACAGATACGCAGTATTTT.

The chain joins TRBV9 to TRBJ1-6; 8 nucleotides match TRBD1. The germline gives CDR1 SGDLS, CDR2 YYNGEE. Germline trimming cut 3 bases from V and 4 bases from J; bases unmatched to any gene: 6. The CDR3 extends over 16 amino acids. The CDR3 loop is CASSAPGQGYNSPLHF. The CDR3 region has the DNA TGTGCCAGCAGCGCGCCTGGACAGGGTTATAATTCACCCCTCCACTTT.

This chain links TRBV2 with TRBJ1-4, with D possibly TRBD1 on 5 matching bases. The germline V gene has CDR1 SNHLY and CDR2 FYNNEI. The CDR3 totals 16 residues. Trimming shortened V by 10 bases and J by 0 bases, and 18 bases separated the two germline ends. CDR3 sequence reads: CATTGGTGATNEKLFF. DNA of the CDR3: TGTGCCACCACCGGGGGGACCGGGGCAACTAATGAAAAACTGTTTTTT.

This clone counts as medium-sized. The CDR3 bases are TGTGCCAGCAGCGTCGAGGGGGCGGAAAACACTGAAGCTTTCTTT. Translation: CASSVEGAENTEAFF. The chain is built from TRBV9 and TRBJ1-1; 7 bases align to TRBD1. The CDR3 extends over 15 amino acids. Trimming cost V 2 bases and J 2 bases; bases outside gene matches: 6. Germline loops: CDR1 SGDLS, CDR2 YYNGEE.

This chain uses TRBV15 with TRBJ2-3; D is perhaps TRBD2 (6 bases). This CDR3 contains 17 residues. In germline, CDR1 is LNHNV, CDR2 YYDKDF (reference sequence). Trimming removed 5 bases from V and 2 bases from J, with 20 bases in between. The CDR3 loop is CATSSPPGAGSTDTQYF. CDR3 nucleotide sequence: TGTGCCACCAGCTCCCCCCCTGGGGCGGGATCCACAGATACGCAGTATTTT.

The rearrangement links TRBV5-8 to TRBJ1-5; D is undetermined. Trimming stripped 3 bases from V and 9 bases from J, with 10 bases between. The CDR3 is made up of 12 amino acids. Looked up from germline, CDR1 is SGHTS and CDR2 is YDEGEE. The CDR3 spells CASSSRDGPQHF. The CDR3 DNA sequence: TGTGCCAGCAGCTCGAGAGATGGGCCCCAGCATTTT.

This clone was recorded at least ten times. This CDR3 is CATSRTTVAGNTIYF. In DNA, the CDR3 is TGTGCCACCAGCAGGACAACTGTAGCTGGAAACACCATATATTTT. This chain links TRBV15 with TRBJ1-3; D call uncertain. Per germline, CDR1 LNHNV and CDR2 YYDKDF (reference sequence). The CDR3 totals 15 residues. Trimming pared 3 bases from V and 2 bases from J, leaving 11 bases between.

The chain employs TRBV10-3 and TRBJ2-4; D perhaps matches TRBD2 (6 bases). This CDR3 contains 13 residues. Germline CDR1 is ENHRY and CDR2 is SYGVKD. V shed 0 bases and J shed 6 bases, with 6 bases lying between them. Written as DNA, the CDR3 is TGTGCCATCAGTGAGTCCGGGGGAAACATTCAGTACTTC. Protein sequence: CAISESGGNIQYF.

The chain employs TRBV5-1 and TRBJ2-3, with TRBD2 identical over 8 bases. V lost 4 bases, J lost 5 bases, and 9 bases stayed unmatched. Germline CDR1 is SGHRS and CDR2 is YFSETQ. The CDR3 extends over 15 amino acids. The CDR3 loop reads CASSDPSGGKDTQYF. For the CDR3, the DNA is TGCGCCAGCAGCGACCCGAGCGGGGGTAAAGATACGCAGTATTTT.

The V call is TRBV7-2, the J call TRBJ1-2, with 7 bases fitting TRBD1. The trim removed 5 bases at V and 1 base at J, leaving 10 bases unmatched. Germline CDR1 and CDR2: SGHTA and FQGNSA. The CDR3 is made up of 16 amino acids. The CDR3 is CASSQRQGVGNYGYTF. CDR3 DNA: TGTGCCAGCAGCCAGCGACAGGGAGTGGGTAACTATGGCTACACCTTC.

The chain is built from TRBV4-2 and TRBJ2-3; TRBD2 might be the D (5 bases). The germline V gene encodes CDR1 LGHNA and CDR2 YNFKEQ. The CDR3 length is 17 residues. The V end was cut by 1 base, the J end by 0 bases, with 14 bases between. The CDR3 loop is CASSQVGGPGSTDTQYF. The DNA of the CDR3 is TGTGCCAGCAGCCAAGTAGGCGGACCGGGGAGCACAGATACGCAGTATTTT.

This sequence joins TRBV5-4 and TRBJ2-1; tentatively, D is TRBD1 (6 bases). The CDR3 runs to 16 residues. V gave up 4 bases and J gave up 5 bases, with 19 bases separating them. Germline V gene lookup returns CDR1 SGHNT and CDR2 YYREEE (reference sequence). The CDR3 DNA reads as TGTGCCAGCAGCCCCCTCTCCCGCGCAGGGGACAATGAGCAGTTCTTC. Protein sequence: CASSPLSRAGDNEQFF.

The rearrangement links TRBV6-1 to TRBJ2-7; TRBD2 aligns across 7 bases. Looked up from germline, CDR1 is MNHNS and CDR2 is SASEGT. The CDR3 extends over 15 amino acids. After removal of 2 bases from V and 2 bases from J, the junction contained 6 bases not matched to a gene. CDR3 sequence (DNA): TGTGCCAGCAGTGAAATGACTAGCTACGCCTACGAGCAGTACTTC. Amino acids: CASSEMTSYAYEQYF.

The V and J genes are TRBV7-8 and TRBJ2-3, with a weak D call TRBD2 (5 bases). Germline V gene data show CDR1 as SGHVS and CDR2 as FQNEAQ. CDR3 length equals 14 residues. Trimming removed 5 bases from V and 2 bases from J, with 11 bases in between. The CDR3 region is CASSRTGNTDTQYF. The DNA of the CDR3 is TGTGCCAGCAGCCGGACTGGAAACACAGATACGCAGTATTTT.

This CDR3 reads CAISVSVTYTGELFF. The CDR3, as DNA: TGTGCCATCAGTGTGAGTGTTACCTACACCGGGGAGCTGTTTTTT. The chain has TRBV10-3 and TRBJ2-2; no definite D call. V gave up 4 bases and J gave up 3 bases, with 12 bases separating them. CDR1 ENHRY and CDR2 SYGVKD come from the germline V gene. The CDR3 runs 15 residues.

The chain links TRBV6-5 to TRBJ2-7; D is unresolved. Trimming took 0 bases from V and 2 from J, leaving 8 bases between them. The germline V gene has CDR1 MNHEY and CDR2 SVGAGI. CDR3 length equals 14 residues. CDR3 sequence: CASSYSGGTYEQYF. Written as DNA, the CDR3 is TGTGCCAGCAGTTACTCTGGCGGCACCTACGAGCAGTACTTC.

CDR3 residues: CASSPTGVGQPQHF. The CDR3 nucleotides read TGCGCCAGCAGCCCGACAGGGGTTGGACAGCCCCAGCATTTT. This rearrangement joins TRBV4-1 to TRBJ1-5; TRBD1 aligns across 8 bases. The CDR3 is 14 amino acids. From germline, CDR1 is MGHRA and CDR2 YSYEKL. The V and J ends lost 4 bases and 7 bases, in that order; junction bases with no gene match: 6.

The V and J genes are TRBV14 and TRBJ2-3, with no clear D. Trimming stripped 10 bases from V and 6 bases from J, with 14 bases between. The CDR3 runs to 12 residues. From germline, CDR1 is SGHDN and CDR2 FVKESK. The CDR3 DNA is TGTGCCACCTCAAGTTCGGTGGATACGCAGTATTTT. Protein product: CATSSSVDTQYF.

J is TRBJ2-5 and V is TRBV5-6, with 7 nucleotides matching TRBD2. With 4 bases clipped from V and 5 bases from J, the junction kept 14 bases outside the gene matches. The CDR3 length is 16 residues. In germline, CDR1 is SGHDT, CDR2 YYEEEE. The CDR3 nucleotides are TGTGCCAGCAGCATCCGGCCGGGACTAAGGGTGGAGACCCAGTACTTC. Translation: CASSIRPGLRVETQYF.

V and J are TRBV10-2 and TRBJ1-4, with D possibly matching TRBD1 (5 bases). The germline CDR1 and CDR2 sequences are WSHSY and SAAADI. Deletions cut 8 bases from V and 4 bases from J, with 11 bases between. This CDR3 is 13 amino acids long. CDR3 sequence (DNA): TGCGCCAGCGGACAAGGCTATAATGAAAAACTGTTTTTT. Translated: CASGQGYNEKLFF.